This TCR beta chain was recovered during a study of T cell changes during pregnancy in multiple sclerosis. This table comes from immunoSEQ multiplex PCR, and its TCRdb copy is limited to in-frame clones, with some not included. The data hold some 100,000 clones, with 85% to 95% observed a single time. CDR1 is SGDLS, CDR2 YYNGEE, per germline. V lost 0 bases to trimming and J lost 8 bases, with 12 bases between them. The CDR3 runs to 15 residues. The material was peripheral blood, obtained in the second trimester of pregnancy. This receptor was taken from a female donor with multiple sclerosis, enrolled in a pregnancy study. This chain uses TRBV9 with TRBJ1-6; perhaps TRBD1 as D (5 bases). The CDR3 DNA follows: TGTGCCAGCAGCGTAGCAGAATTCAGGGATTCACCCCTCCACTTT. As protein: CASSVAEFRDSPLHF.